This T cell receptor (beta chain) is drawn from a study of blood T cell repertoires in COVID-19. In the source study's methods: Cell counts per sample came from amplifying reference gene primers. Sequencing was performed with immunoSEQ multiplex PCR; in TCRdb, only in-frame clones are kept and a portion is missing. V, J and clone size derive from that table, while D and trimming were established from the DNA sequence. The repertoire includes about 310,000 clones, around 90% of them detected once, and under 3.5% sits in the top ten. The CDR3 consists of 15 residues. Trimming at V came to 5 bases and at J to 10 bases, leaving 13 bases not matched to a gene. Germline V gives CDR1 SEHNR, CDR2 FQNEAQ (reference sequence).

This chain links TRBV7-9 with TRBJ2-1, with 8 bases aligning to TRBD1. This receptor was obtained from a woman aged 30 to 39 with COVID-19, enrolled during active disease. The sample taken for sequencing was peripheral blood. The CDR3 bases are TGTGCCAGCAGCCCGGCAGGACAGGGCTCGGGGGAGCAGTTCTTC. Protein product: CASSPAGQGSGEQFF.